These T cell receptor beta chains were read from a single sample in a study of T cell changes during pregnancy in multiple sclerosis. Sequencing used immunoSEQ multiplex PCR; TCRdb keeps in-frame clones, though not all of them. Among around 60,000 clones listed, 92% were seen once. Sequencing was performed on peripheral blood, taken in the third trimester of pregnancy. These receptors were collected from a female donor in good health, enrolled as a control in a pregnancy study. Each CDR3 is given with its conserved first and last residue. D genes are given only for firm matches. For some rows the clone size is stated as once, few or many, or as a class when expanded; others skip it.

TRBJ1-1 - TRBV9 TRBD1 CASSVTTGGTEAFF TGTGCCAGCAGCGTAACTACAGGGGGCACTGAAGCTTTCTTT
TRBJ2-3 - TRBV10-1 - CASTPSTGLMADTQYF TGCGCCAGCACCCCCTCAACCGGACTCATGGCAGATACGCAGTATTTT
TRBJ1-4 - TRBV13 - CASSLRGSTNEKLFF TGTGCCAGCAGCTTACGGGGTTCAACTAATGAAAAACTGTTTTTT
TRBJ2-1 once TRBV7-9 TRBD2 CASSFTSGAYNEQFF TGTGCCAGCAGCTTTACTAGCGGGGCCTACAATGAGCAGTTCTTC
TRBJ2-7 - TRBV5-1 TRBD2 CASSPQAGETYEQYF TGCGCCAGCAGCCCCCAAGCGGGAGAAACCTACGAGCAGTACTTC
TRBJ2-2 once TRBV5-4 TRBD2 CASSFSGGDNGELFF TGTGCCAGCAGCTTTAGCGGGGGCGACAACGGGGAGCTGTTTTTT
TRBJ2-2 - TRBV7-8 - CASSLRLEETTGELFF TGTGCCAGCAGCCTGCGACTAGAAGAGACCACCGGGGAGCTGTTTTTT
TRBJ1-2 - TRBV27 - CASSLRGIYGYTF TGTGCCAGCAGTTTACGGGGAATCTATGGCTACACCTTC
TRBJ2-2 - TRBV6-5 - CASSRSGAGELFF TGTGCCAGCAGTCGTTCCGGGGCCGGGGAGCTGTTTTTT
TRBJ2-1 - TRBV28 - CASSPYRFRRSYNEQFF TGTGCCAGCAGTCCCTACAGGTTCCGTCGCTCCTACAATGAGCAGTTCTTC